This T cell receptor (beta chain) was identified in a study of OX40 agonist ivuxolimab in advanced cancers. The assay was immunoSEQ multiplex PCR, and TCRdb's table has in-frame clones only and misses some. Of tens of thousands of clones in the sample, more than 75% were seen once. Between the trimmed V and J ends, which lost 0 bases and 4 bases, there was a span of 14 bases. The CDR3 covers 16 residues. The germline V gene has CDR1 SGDLS and CDR2 YYNGEE. The sequenced sample was CD4+ or CD8+ T cells sorted from blood, obtained in a trial of the OX40 agonist ivuxolimab. The receptor was derived from an adult with an advanced solid tumor such as melanoma, head and neck, liver or kidney cancer. This chain connects TRBV9 to TRBJ2-1, with a possible D match to TRBD1 (6 bases). CDR3 protein: CASSVGTASKYNEQFF. The CDR3 coding sequence is TGTGCCAGCAGCGTAGGGACAGCTAGTAAGTACAATGAGCAGTTCTTC.